This entry lists 28 T cell receptor beta chains sequenced from one sample in a study of blood T cell repertoires in COVID-19. Profiled with immunoSEQ multiplex PCR; TCRdb holds only in-frame clones, not every one. Of about 250,000 clones in the sample, under 95% are singletons; the top ten hold 1.5% to 2%. Sequencing was done on a sample of PBMCs or T cells enriched from blood (not recorded which). These TCRs come from a woman aged 18-30 years who had recovered from COVID-19.

The V call is TRBV4-1, the J call TRBJ1-5; tentative D call: TRBD1 (5 bases). The CDR3 spans 14 residues. The germline CDR1 and CDR2 sequences are MGHRA and YSYEKL. Trimming left V 0 bases short and J 3 bases short, with 6 bases between. The CDR3 spells CASSQDRDNQPQHF. The CDR3 DNA follows: TGCGCCAGCAGCCAAGACAGGGACAATCAGCCCCAGCATTTT.

The V call is TRBV28, the J call TRBJ1-5; TRBD1 might be the D (5 bases). V dropped 1 base and J dropped 6 bases, with 10 bases sitting between them. In germline, CDR1 is MDHEN, CDR2 SYDVKM. The CDR3 totals 14 residues. CDR3 sequence (DNA): TGTGCCAGCAGTTTATTAAGGGGCAGTCAGCCCCAGCATTTT. This sequence encodes CASSLLRGSQPQHF.

The chain has TRBV18 and TRBJ2-3; 15 positions match TRBD2. CDR3 length equals 17 residues. Trimming removed 3 bases from V and 3 bases from J; junction bases left unmatched: 4. Germline loops: CDR1 KGHSH, CDR2 LQKENI. Here the CDR3 reads CASSPGLAGGSTDTQYF. CDR3 DNA sequence: TGTGCCAGCTCACCGGGACTAGCGGGAGGAAGTACAGATACGCAGTATTTT.

The count of this clone is one. This chain uses TRBV12-5 with TRBJ1-2; D remains ambiguous. The germline gives CDR1 LGHNT, CDR2 FRNRAP. This CDR3 is built from 13 residues. Between the trimmed V and J ends, which lost 8 bases and 0 bases, there was a span of 10 bases. The CDR3 sequence is CASQHVTNYGYTF. DNA of the CDR3: TGTGCTAGTCAACATGTAACTAACTATGGCTACACCTTC.

The V call is TRBV29-1, the J call TRBJ1-2; TRBD1 might be the D (6 bases). Germline CDR1 and CDR2: SQVTM and ANQGSEA. The CDR3 length is 12 residues. Between the trimmed V and J ends, which lost 6 bases and 2 bases, there was a span of 10 bases. CDR3 DNA: TGCAGCGTATCACAGGGAAACTATGGCTACACCTTC. Encoded protein: CSVSQGNYGYTF.

This rearrangement joins TRBV16 to TRBJ1-2, with TRBD1 identical over 9 bases. With V trimmed by 2 bases and J by 5 bases, 6 bases remained unmatched. Germline V lookup: CDR1 KGHSY, CDR2 FQNENV. The CDR3 extends over 15 amino acids. In DNA, the CDR3 is TGTGCCAGCAGCCAAGTCGTGACAGGGGGTTATGGCTACACCTTC. This gives the protein CASSQVVTGGYGYTF.

This rearrangement joins TRBV7-9 to TRBJ2-7; possible D gene TRBD1, 5 bases. Germline V gene sequence: CDR1 SEHNR, CDR2 FQNEAQ (reference sequence). The CDR3 length is 13 residues. The V end lost 1 base, the J end lost 6 bases, and 10 bases lay between the germline ends. CDR3: CASSLVGQGEQYF. CDR3 bases: TGTGCCAGCAGCTTAGTGGGGCAGGGCGAGCAGTACTTC. The variable domain in full, completed from reference TRBV7-9 and TRBJ2-7, reads DTGVSQNPRHKITKRGQNVTFRCDPISEHNRLYWYRQTLGQGPEFLTYFQNEAQLEKSRLLSDRFSAERPKGSFSTLEIQRTEQGDSAMYLCASSLVGQGEQYFGPGTRLTVT.

The V gene is TRBV6-5, the J gene TRBJ2-1; a weak D match, TRBD1 (5 bases). The CDR3 has 15 residues. Looked up from germline, CDR1 is MNHEY and CDR2 is SVGAGI. Trimming cost V 0 bases and J 10 bases, with 16 bases left between them. In DNA form, the CDR3 reads TGTGCCAGCAGTTACTCTCCGGGCGTCACAGGCGAGCAGTTCTTC. Amino acids: CASSYSPGVTGEQFF.

The V call is TRBV4-1, the J call TRBJ2-3, with 11 bases identical to TRBD2. The J segment lost 5 bases and the V segment lost 1 base, leaving 5 bases of the junction unmatched. In germline, CDR1 is MGHRA, CDR2 YSYEKL. CDR3 size: 16 residues. The CDR3 here is CASSQGLAGGEDTQYF. The CDR3 DNA follows: TGCGCCAGCAGCCAAGGATTAGCGGGGGGGGAAGATACGCAGTATTTT.

CDR3 sequence (DNA): TGTGCCAGCAGTGTATCCAGGGGGGCAGATACGCAGTATTTT. Protein product: CASSVSRGADTQYF. This chain connects TRBV28 to TRBJ2-3; D might be TRBD1 (7 bases). Trimming cost V 5 bases and J 4 bases, with 13 bases left between them. Germline V gene sequence: CDR1 MDHEN, CDR2 SYDVKM. This CDR3 contains 14 residues.

This chain connects TRBV7-6 to TRBJ1-1; D might be TRBD1 (6 bases). This CDR3 region has 16 residues. V was pared by 5 bases and J by 1 base, with 17 bases between. Germline V lookup: CDR1 SGHVS, CDR2 FNYEAQ. CDR3 in amino acids: CASSPLKTGKNTEAFF. The CDR3, as DNA: TGTGCCAGCAGCCCCCTGAAAACAGGGAAGAACACTGAAGCTTTCTTT.

This chain links TRBV11-2 with TRBJ2-2; D gene ambiguous. Germline lookup yields CDR1 SGHAT and CDR2 FQNNGV. The CDR3 runs 11 residues. V was trimmed by 7 bases and J by 7 bases, leaving 7 bases between them. In DNA form, the CDR3 reads TGTGCCAGCATCCTAGTCGGGGAGCTGTTTTTT. Its protein is CASILVGELFF.

The chain employs TRBV18 and TRBJ2-7, with 9 bases matching TRBD2. Germline values: CDR1 KGHSH, CDR2 LQKENI. The J segment lost 7 bases and the V segment lost 5 bases, leaving 9 bases of the junction unmatched. The CDR3 is made up of 14 amino acids. The CDR3 DNA sequence: TGTGCCAGCTCAGCGGGACTAGCCTACGGGGAGCAGTACTTC. It codes for CASSAGLAYGEQYF.

The genes are TRBV11-2 and TRBJ1-6; 8 bases are shared with TRBD1. This CDR3 has 13 residues. J lost 9 bases, V lost 5 bases, and 3 bases had no gene match. Germline V gene lookup returns CDR1 SGHAT and CDR2 FQNNGV. CDR3 region: CASSDRGASPLHF. The CDR3 bases are TGTGCCAGCAGCGACAGGGGCGCTTCACCCCTCCACTTT. Complete variable domain (other parts from reference TRBV11-2 and TRBJ1-6): EAGVAQSPRYKIIEKRQSVAFWCNPISGHATLYWYQQILGQGPKLLIQFQNNGVVDDSQLPKDRFSAERLKGVDSTLKIQPAKLEDSAVYLCASSDRGASPLHFGNGTRLTVT.

The chain has TRBV18 and TRBJ1-2; TRBD1 is a possible D gene (6 bases). Per the germline V gene, CDR1 is KGHSH and CDR2 is LQKENI. CDR3 size: 13 residues. The V end was cut by 4 bases, the J end by 2 bases, with 8 bases between. CDR3 nucleotide sequence: TGTGCCAGCTCACGGACAGAAAACTATGGCTACACCTTC. It yields the protein CASSRTENYGYTF.

The rearrangement links TRBV11-2 to TRBJ1-1; TRBD1 aligns across 9 bases. This CDR3 spans 15 amino acids. V was pared by 5 bases and J by 4 bases, with 8 bases of the junction left unmatched. CDR1 SGHAT and CDR2 FQNNGV come from the germline V gene. The chain's CDR3 is CASSPSPTGGTEAFF. In DNA, the CDR3 is TGTGCCAGCAGCCCTAGCCCGACAGGGGGCACTGAAGCTTTCTTT.

Only one count was recorded for this clone. The CDR3 loop is CASSIVISGEKLFF. In DNA form, the CDR3 reads TGTGCCAGTAGTATTGTGATTAGCGGTGAAAAACTGTTTTTT. The chain combines TRBV19 with TRBJ1-4; D unresolved. The CDR3 has 14 residues. The germline V and J ends were trimmed by 3 bases and 7 bases, with 12 bases remaining between them. CDR1 and CDR2 from the germline V gene are LNHDA and SQIVND (reference sequence).

The chain is built from TRBV7-2 and TRBJ2-7, with 9 bases that match TRBD1. V gave up 4 bases and J gave up 5 bases; unmatched junction bases: 0. From germline, CDR1 is SGHTA and CDR2 FQGNSA. The CDR3 has 12 residues. CDR3 in amino acids: CASSWDRDEQYF. CDR3 nucleotide sequence: TGTGCCAGCAGCTGGGACAGGGACGAGCAGTACTTC.

The chain carries TRBV6-6 and TRBJ1-6; D gene unclear. Germline-derived CDR1 and CDR2 are MNHNY and SVGAGI (reference sequence). CDR3 length: 13 amino acids. V lost 2 bases to trimming and J lost 9 bases, with 8 bases between them. CDR3 sequence: CASSYGSGSPLHF. The CDR3 DNA follows: TGTGCCAGCAGTTACGGGTCAGGTTCACCCCTCCACTTT.

The rearrangement links TRBV4-2 to TRBJ1-4, with D possibly being TRBD1 (5 bases). CDR1 is LGHNA, CDR2 YNFKEQ, per germline. This CDR3 region has 16 residues. Trimming stripped 4 bases from V and 4 bases from J, with 16 bases between. CDR3 amino acids: CASSLDPQGFNEKLFF. The CDR3 coding sequence is TGTGCCAGCAGCCTAGATCCCCAGGGCTTTAATGAAAAACTGTTTTTT.

This clone has only one observation. The J gene is TRBJ1-1, the V gene TRBV11-2, with D possibly matching TRBD1 (5 bases). V was trimmed by 5 bases and J by 8 bases, leaving 21 bases between them. Germline V gene data show CDR1 as SGHAT and CDR2 as FQNNGV. The CDR3 has 15 residues. The DNA of the CDR3 is TGTGCCAGCAGCCCAACAGGCGGGGGTTTCGCCGAAGCTTTCTTT. Protein sequence: CASSPTGGGFAEAFF.

For the CDR3, the DNA is TGTGCCAGCAGCCCTCACACACAGGGCCTCAACCAGCCCCAGCATTTT. It is translated as CASSPHTQGLNQPQHF. J is TRBJ1-5 and V is TRBV7-9, with D maybe TRBD1 (6 bases). This CDR3 is built from 16 residues. Trimming took 5 bases from V and 7 from J, leaving 21 bases between them. Germline V lookup: CDR1 SEHNR, CDR2 FQNEAQ (reference sequence).

The chain recombines TRBV5-1 with TRBJ2-7, with TRBD1 identical over 8 bases. The CDR3 totals 17 residues. Losses at the gene ends were 3 bases for V and 3 bases for J; bases not matched to a gene: 14. Germline loops: CDR1 SGHRS, CDR2 YFSETQ. The CDR3 nucleotides read TGCGCCAGCAGCTCCGATTCGGGACAGGTAATGATCTACGAGCAGTACTTC. The encoded protein is CASSSDSGQVMIYEQYF.

V is TRBV5-4 and J is TRBJ1-4, with 7 bases matching TRBD1. Per the germline V gene, CDR1 is SGHNT and CDR2 is YYREEE (reference sequence). V was pared by 4 bases and J by 7 bases, with 4 bases of the junction left unmatched. The CDR3 runs 13 residues. The CDR3 nucleotides read TGTGCCAGCAGCACACAGGGGAGTGAAAAACTGTTTTTT. It yields the protein CASSTQGSEKLFF.

The rearrangement uses TRBV7-9 and TRBJ1-6; the D gene is possibly TRBD1 (5 bases). The length of the CDR3 is 14 residues. Trimming removed 3 bases from V and 10 bases from J, with 13 bases in between. Germline-derived CDR1 and CDR2 are SEHNR and FQNEAQ (reference sequence). The CDR3 DNA sequence: TGTGCCAGCAGCTTTCTGCAGGGTGACTCACCCCTCCACTTT. This codes for CASSFLQGDSPLHF.

The chain is built from TRBV7-2 and TRBJ2-7; D is perhaps TRBD2 (6 bases). This CDR3 is 15 amino acids long. V was shortened by 5 bases and J by 2 bases, with 16 bases between the two germline ends. In germline, CDR1 is SGHTA, CDR2 FQGNSA. The CDR3 protein is CASSPARRGTYEQYF. In DNA, the CDR3 is TGTGCCAGCAGCCCGGCCCGGCGCGGGACCTACGAGCAGTACTTC.

As DNA, the CDR3 is TGTGCCAGCAGCCCGACTAGCACCGGGGAGCTGTTTTTT. Its translation is CASSPTSTGELFF. The V and J genes are TRBV11-3 and TRBJ2-2; D possibly corresponds to TRBD2 (6 bases). V lost 5 bases, J lost 4 bases, and 8 bases lay in between. Germline lookup yields CDR1 SGHNT and CDR2 YENEEA. The CDR3 spans 13 residues. Full variable domain (remainder filled in from reference TRBV11-3 and TRBJ2-2): EAGVVQSPRYKIIEKKQPVAFWCNPISGHNTLYWYLQNLGQGPELLIRYENEEAVDDSQLPKDRFSAERLKGVDSTLKIQPAELGDSAVYLCASSPTSTGELFFGEGSRLTVL.

This chain uses TRBV24-1 with TRBJ2-1, with 11 bases lining up with TRBD2. Germline V gives CDR1 KGHDR, CDR2 SFDVKD. V lost 2 bases to trimming and J lost 4 bases; unmatched junction nucleotides: 3. The CDR3 is 16 amino acids. In DNA, the CDR3 is TGTGCCACCAGTGATTCTAGCGGGGGGATGTACAATGAGCAGTTCTTC. Translation: CATSDSSGGMYNEQFF.